This passage covers 20 T cell receptor beta chains from one sample sequenced in a study of T cells in tuberculosis. Generated by immunoSEQ multiplex PCR, the TCRdb table keeps only in-frame clones and is missing some. The sample shows about 22,000 clones, about 85% of them seen only once. Time point meaning: new active TB diagnosis, blood taken before or within 7 days of starting treatment. This specimen consisted of PBMCs, obtained at tuberculosis diagnosis. These TCRs come from an adult with tuberculosis.

The gene calls are TRBV7-8 and TRBJ1-5; 10 bases agree with TRBD1. The CDR3 runs to 18 residues. The junction had 11 bases not matched to a gene; V was cut back by 1 base and J by 5 bases. CDR1 is SGHVS and CDR2 is FQNEAQ in the germline V gene. The CDR3 reads CASSLVARDRGLYQPQHF. In DNA form, the CDR3 reads TGTGCCAGCAGCTTAGTAGCCAGGGACAGGGGATTATATCAGCCCCAGCATTTT.

This clone came up once. This sequence joins TRBV28 and TRBJ1-1; no reliable D call. From germline, CDR1 is MDHEN and CDR2 SYDVKM. V dropped 2 bases and J dropped 6 bases, with 7 bases sitting between them. This CDR3 has 12 amino acids. The CDR3 bases are TGTGCCAGCAGTTTAGGGCACGCTGAAGCTTTCTTT. It encodes CASSLGHAEAFF. The variable domain in full, with the rest retrieved from reference TRBV28 and TRBJ1-1, is DVKVTQSSRYLVKRTGEKVFLECVQDMDHENMFWYRQDPGLGLRLIYFSYDVKMKEKGDIPEGYSVSREKKERFSLILESASTNQTSMYLCASSLGHAEAFFGQGTRLTVV.

This chain connects TRBV5-1 to TRBJ2-2, with 9 bases aligning to TRBD2. Germline values: CDR1 SGHRS, CDR2 YFSETQ. The ends lost 9 bases at V and 3 bases at J; junction bases unmatched: 6. CDR3 length: 14 residues. CDR3 coding DNA: TGCGCCACGAAATTAGCGGGAGACACCGGGGAGCTGTTTTTT. This encodes CATKLAGDTGELFF.

The chain joins TRBV28 to TRBJ2-3; TRBD2 aligns across 9 bases. V trimming: 3 bases; J trimming: 2 bases; junction bases outside the gene matches: 9. This CDR3 region has 17 residues. Germline CDR1 is MDHEN and CDR2 is SYDVKM. CDR3 in DNA: TGTGCCAGCAGTTTTAGCGGGAGTGCCTCATTCACAGATACGCAGTATTTT. This sequence encodes CASSFSGSASFTDTQYF.

This chain connects TRBV5-8 to TRBJ1-6; 7 bases are shared with TRBD1. J lost 6 bases, V lost 0 bases, and 3 bases had no gene match. CDR1 is SGHTS, CDR2 YDEGEE, per germline. CDR3 size: 15 residues. CDR3: CASSLGQGGNSPLHF. CDR3 coding DNA: TGTGCCAGCAGCTTGGGACAGGGTGGTAATTCACCCCTCCACTTT.

This chain links TRBV11-2 with TRBJ1-6; 7 bases fit TRBD1. The CDR3 is 18 amino acids. V lost 5 bases, J lost 1 base, and 11 bases stayed unmatched. Germline CDR1 and CDR2: SGHAT and FQNNGV. The chain's CDR3 is CASSRRTGHQSYNSPLHF. CDR3 nucleotide sequence: TGTGCCAGCAGCCGACGGACAGGTCACCAGTCCTATAATTCACCCCTCCACTTT.

The chain joins TRBV27 to TRBJ2-1; 7 bases fit TRBD2. The CDR3 consists of 15 residues. Germline CDR1 is MNHEY and CDR2 is SMNVEV (reference sequence). The V segment lost 5 bases and the J segment 4 bases; nucleotides outside the gene matches: 8. DNA of the CDR3: TGTGCCAGCAGTATCGCGGGAGTCAGTTACAATGAGCAGTTCTTC. It is translated as CASSIAGVSYNEQFF.

The chain carries TRBV27 and TRBJ1-2; D unresolved. The CDR3 is 13 amino acids. Germline CDR1 MNHEY, CDR2 SMNVEV (reference sequence). With 0 bases removed from V and 7 bases from J, the gap between germline ends came to 9 bases. CDR3 amino acids: CASSLSVGVGYTF. The CDR3, as DNA: TGTGCCAGCAGTTTATCTGTCGGGGTTGGCTACACCTTC.

The chain carries TRBV29-1 and TRBJ1-5, with D uncertain. V was pared by 5 bases and J by 2 bases, with 10 bases between. In germline, CDR1 is SQVTM, CDR2 ANQGSEA. This CDR3 contains 13 residues. CDR3 region: CSVRQTGNQPQHF. Written as DNA, the CDR3 is TGCAGCGTTCGACAAACGGGCAATCAGCCCCAGCATTTT.

The J gene is TRBJ2-7, the V gene TRBV18; TRBD2 might be the D (6 bases). Between the trimmed V and J ends, which lost 3 bases and 3 bases, there was a span of 15 bases. CDR1 is KGHSH, CDR2 LQKENI, per germline. This CDR3 contains 15 residues. The CDR3 reads CASSPPPGSYYEQYF. The CDR3 DNA reads as TGTGCCAGCTCACCCCCCCCCGGGAGCTACTACGAGCAGTACTTC.

This chain links TRBV18 with TRBJ2-7, with TRBD2 matching 7 bases. The CDR3 is made up of 16 amino acids. Germline-derived CDR1 and CDR2 are KGHSH and LQKENI. V dropped 3 bases and J dropped 1; count of bases not matched to a gene: 9. CDR3 residues: CASSPLTGGGSYEQYF. The CDR3 DNA follows: TGTGCCAGCTCACCCCTCACGGGAGGCGGGTCCTACGAGCAGTACTTC.

The chain carries TRBV12-5 and TRBJ2-1, with TRBD2 matching 10 bases. The length of the CDR3 is 15 residues. The ends lost 5 bases at V and 1 base at J; junction bases unmatched: 2. In germline, CDR1 is LGHNT, CDR2 FRNRAP. Here the CDR3 DNA reads TGTGCTAGTGGTCCGGGACTAGCGTCCTACAATGAGCAGTTCTTC. Translated: CASGPGLASYNEQFF.

J is TRBJ2-7 and V is TRBV29-1; TRBD1 matches at 11 bases. Germline CDR1 and CDR2: SQVTM and ANQGSEA. This CDR3 contains 12 residues. V trimming: 7 bases; J trimming: 5 bases; junction bases outside the gene matches: 4. The CDR3 loop is CSGRTGGDEQYF. CDR3 nucleotide sequence: TGCAGCGGAAGGACAGGGGGCGACGAGCAGTACTTC.

The chain combines TRBV30 with TRBJ1-2; no clear D. The germline V gene has CDR1 GTSNPN and CDR2 SVGIG (reference sequence). V gave up 0 bases and J gave up 3 bases, with 17 bases separating them. The CDR3 loop spans 16 amino acids. This CDR3 is CAWSVLEGWYDYGYTF. The CDR3 nucleotides are TGTGCCTGGAGTGTACTAGAGGGTTGGTATGACTATGGCTACACCTTC.

This chain links TRBV19 with TRBJ1-2, with 8 bases aligning to TRBD1. This CDR3 has 14 amino acids. Trimming removed 5 bases from V and 3 bases from J; junction bases left unmatched: 5. CDR1 and CDR2 from the germline V gene are LNHDA and SQIVND (reference sequence). In nucleotides, the CDR3 is TGTGCCAGTAGTCCCCGGGACAGGTACTATGGCTACACCTTC. It yields the protein CASSPRDRYYGYTF. Filled out from reference TRBV19 and TRBJ1-2, the complete variable domain reads DGGITQSPKYLFRKEGQNVTLSCEQNLNHDAMYWYRQDPGQGLRLIYYSQIVNDFQKGDIAEGYSVSREKKESFPLTVTSAQKNPTAFYLCASSPRDRYYGYTFGSGTRLTVV.

This clone is medium-sized in the sample. The V gene is TRBV10-3, the J gene TRBJ2-5, with 11 bases matching TRBD1. Germline trimming cut 10 bases from V and 7 bases from J; bases unmatched to any gene: 5. CDR3 length: 12 residues. Germline V lookup: CDR1 ENHRY, CDR2 SYGVKD. DNA for the CDR3: TGTGCCACCGGACAGGGGGCAGGGACCCAGTACTTC. Its protein product is CATGQGAGTQYF.

V is TRBV7-9 and J is TRBJ2-5; D not certain. This CDR3 is built from 13 residues. Germline V lookup: CDR1 SEHNR, CDR2 FQNEAQ (reference sequence). Trimming pared 5 bases from V and 5 bases from J, leaving 12 bases between. CDR3 DNA sequence: TGTGCCAGCAGCGCTATCGACAAGGAGACCCAGTACTTC. It encodes CASSAIDKETQYF.

The chain couples TRBV4-3 to TRBJ2-1; 12 nucleotides agree with TRBD2. The CDR3 runs 16 residues. The germline V gene encodes CDR1 LGHNA and CDR2 YSLEER. V shed 5 bases and J 5 bases; nucleotides not matched to a gene: 7. As DNA, the CDR3 is TGCGCCAGCAGCGCGCAGACTAGCGGGGGCCACAATGAGCAGTTCTTC. This gives the protein CASSAQTSGGHNEQFF.

V usage is TRBV27 and J usage is TRBJ1-6, with 7 bases lining up with TRBD1. Trimming took 8 bases from V and 9 from J; bases not matched to a gene: 4. This CDR3 is 12 amino acids long. Germline CDR1 MNHEY, CDR2 SMNVEV (reference sequence). The CDR3 here is CASLGGSSPLHF. The CDR3 region has the DNA TGTGCCAGCCTAGGGGGCTCTTCACCCCTCCACTTT.

CDR3 nucleotide sequence: TGTGCCAGCAGCACAAACAGGGAGGGCTATGGCTACACCTTC. Protein sequence: CASSTNREGYGYTF. The chain joins TRBV6-6 to TRBJ1-2, with D maybe TRBD1 (6 bases). Trimming took 6 bases from V and 4 from J, leaving 15 bases between them. Germline CDR1 is MNHNY and CDR2 is SVGAGI (reference sequence). CDR3 length: 14 residues.